This TCR beta chain was retrieved from a study of T cell responses to AZD1222 COVID-19 vaccine (dated by TCRdb to the early 2020s). With regard to the full study: A total of 233 trial participants underwent TCR sequencing, of whom roughly 210 had received two doses of AZD1222 and 26 had received two doses of the MenACWY control vaccine. Trial participants were enrolled into age subgroups of 18-55, 56-69 and 70-plus years, which contained 148, 28 and 57 TCR-sequenced participants, respectively. What the authors observed across the whole study: Participants were mostly white British and included more females than males, and it was suggested by the authors that clonal diversity may have been underestimated. Vaccine-associated CD4 TCRs spanned the whole spike protein, with dominant responses in regions 160-218 and 743-854. The 56-69-year group was small, and its depth increase did not reach significance, likely because of low power. Reportedly, close to half of the unique spike-specific TCRs recognized epitopes lying outside the regions that are mutated in the B.1.351 and B.1.1.7 variants. Conclusions about previously exposed vaccinees are limited, since just five to seven AZD1222 recipients were seropositive for SARS-CoV-2 at baseline. Because no samples from the day 14 peak response were available, repertoires could be characterized only after the peak T cell response. A significant rise in spike-specific TCR breadth and depth was observed after two AZD1222 doses relative to day 0 and relative to MenACWY recipients.

About this clone: Its antigen specificity is not known. Per-base quality was not reported, and no clone a single base away is much larger than it.

The CDR3 regions of human TCRbeta chains were analyzed by immunosequencing. Per the source publication's procedure: TCRs in the repertoires were matched against a reference library of SARS-CoV-2-specific TCRs that had been generated with the MIRA antigen-specificity platform. Breadth meant the fraction of unique TCRs that were SARS-CoV-2-associated, whereas depth meant the fraction of total T cells that were SARS-CoV-2-associated. Using the MIRA data, each spike-specific TCR was mapped to the spike region that the TCR reacts to and placed in a CD4 or CD8 class. Log10-transformed breadth and depth values were compared by one-way ANOVA with Sidak's multiple comparisons tests. The source is immuneACCESS, and TCRdb retained only in-frame sequences with V and J called. Part of the clones is not carried over; for the studies checked, unresolved V genes explain less than half of this, and the remainder is unexplained. For V, J and clone size, that table is used; D and trimming come from the DNA. The sample table lists 30,000 to 35,000 clones, 78% of them with a count of one. The ten largest make up about 4.7% of the sample.

From V the trimming removes 4 bases and from J it removes 2 bases, while the gene matches leave 2 bases of the junction unaccounted for. The CDR3, from cysteine to phenylalanine, totals 15 residues. The read is trimmed to its CDR3 DNA, 45 bases read in frame from base 1. The germline V gene (reference sequence) provides CDR1 MNHEY and CDR2 SMNVEV. The time point label corresponds to: about 28 days (+/-7) after the second vaccine dose. Because spike-specific TCR depth and breadth did not differ between the two schedules, AZD1222 recipients who got a second dose at roughly 4 weeks were pooled with those who got a second dose at roughly 12 weeks. Vaccinee samples were obtained from the UK trials COV001 and COV002, which included a single-blind randomized controlled phase 2/3 trial of AZD1222 (ChAdOx1 nCoV-19) in healthy adults. For TCRbeta chain sequencing, PBMC samples from trial participants were taken at day 0 and at day 28 after the second dose.

The material sequenced was peripheral blood, taken 28 days after the second AZD1222 dose. The sequence links TRBV27 to TRBJ2-5; 12 bases in between match TRBD2. The source of this sequence is an adult who received the AZD1222 COVID-19 vaccine. CDR3 protein: CASSSLAGGQETQYF. The DNA reads as follows: TGTGCCAGCAGTTCACTAGCGGGAGGTCAAGAGACCCAGTACTTC.